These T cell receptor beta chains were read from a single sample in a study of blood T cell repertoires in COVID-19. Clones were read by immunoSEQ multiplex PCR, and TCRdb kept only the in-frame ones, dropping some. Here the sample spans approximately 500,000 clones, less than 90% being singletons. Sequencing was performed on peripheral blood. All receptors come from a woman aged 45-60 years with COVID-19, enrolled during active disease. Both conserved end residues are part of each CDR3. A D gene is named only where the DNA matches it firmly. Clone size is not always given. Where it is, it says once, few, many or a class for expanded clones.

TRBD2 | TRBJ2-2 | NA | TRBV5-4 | CASSTPAGANTGELFF | TGTGCCAGCAGCACCCCAGCGGGGGCGAACACCGGGGAGCTGTTTTTT
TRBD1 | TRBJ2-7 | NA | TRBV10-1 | CASSESIGGTGVYEQYF | TGCGCCAGCAGTGAGTCGATAGGAGGGACAGGGGTGTACGAGCAGTACTTC
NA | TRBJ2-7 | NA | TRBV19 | CASSITGRSYEQYF | TGTGCCAGTAGTATTACAGGCCGGAGCTACGAGCAGTACTTC
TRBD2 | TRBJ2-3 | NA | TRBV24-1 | CATSPAGGRTDTQYF | TGTGCCACCAGCCCAGCGGGGGGCCGCACAGATACGCAGTATTTT
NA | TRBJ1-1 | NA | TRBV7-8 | CASSPYRGSGTEAFF | TGTGCCAGCAGCCCTTATCGGGGTTCAGGCACTGAAGCTTTCTTT
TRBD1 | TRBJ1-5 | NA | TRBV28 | CASSLAGGEARPQHF | TGTGCCAGCAGTTTAGCAGGGGGCGAGGCCCGTCCCCAGCATTTT
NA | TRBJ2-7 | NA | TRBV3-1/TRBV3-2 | CASSPVRTTTARQYF | TGTGCCAGCAGCCCGGTACGGACGACTACGGCCCGGCAGTACTTC
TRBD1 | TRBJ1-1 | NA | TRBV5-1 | CASSLDRGDEAFF | TGCGCCAGCAGCTTGGACAGGGGAGATGAAGCTTTCTTT
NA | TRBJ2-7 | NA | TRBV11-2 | CASSPTGSYEQYF | TGTGCCAGCAGCCCAACAGGTTCCTACGAGCAGTACTTC
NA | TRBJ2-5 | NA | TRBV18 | CASSPPSARETQYF | TGTGCCAGCTCACCCCCTAGCGCAAGAGAGACCCAGTACTTC
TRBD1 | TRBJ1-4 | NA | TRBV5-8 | CASSLGGQGASAEKLFF | TGTGCCAGCAGCTTGGGGGGACAGGGGGCCTCCGCGGAAAAACTGTTTTTT
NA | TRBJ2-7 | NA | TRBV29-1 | CSVYRPPYEQYF | TGCAGCGTCTACCGTCCCCCATACGAGCAGTACTTC
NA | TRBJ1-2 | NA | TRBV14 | CASSQYTGPNYGYTF | TGTGCCAGCAGCCAATACACAGGGCCAAACTATGGCTACACCTTC
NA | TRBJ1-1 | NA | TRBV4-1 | CASSQSRNTEAFF | TGCGCCAGCAGCCAATCTCGGAACACTGAAGCTTTCTTT
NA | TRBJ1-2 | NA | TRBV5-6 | CASSSVGGDYGYTF | TGTGCCAGCAGTTCAGTCGGCGGCGACTATGGCTACACCTTC
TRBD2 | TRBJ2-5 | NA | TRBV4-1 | CASSQVVAGRRTQYF | TGCGCCAGCAGCCAAGTTGTAGCGGGGCGCCGGACCCAGTACTTC
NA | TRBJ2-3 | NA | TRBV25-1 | CASSDSGTDTQYF | TGTGCCAGCAGTGATTCCGGGACAGATACGCAGTATTTT
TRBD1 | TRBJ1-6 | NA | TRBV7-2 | CASSSGQGGNSPLHF | TGTGCCAGCAGCTCTGGACAGGGCGGAAATTCACCCCTCCACTTT
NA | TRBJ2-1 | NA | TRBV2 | CASSEEVGVSYNEQFF | TGTGCCAGCAGTGAAGAAGTAGGGGTCTCCTACAATGAGCAGTTCTTC
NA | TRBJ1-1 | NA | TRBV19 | CASKGNDLNTEAFF | TGTGCCAGTAAGGGGAACGATTTAAACACTGAAGCTTTCTTT
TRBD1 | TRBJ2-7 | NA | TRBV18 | CASSGQGNEQYF | TGTGCCAGCAGTGGACAGGGCAACGAGCAGTACTTC
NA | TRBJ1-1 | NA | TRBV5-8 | CASSWPNTEAFF | TGTGCCAGCAGCTGGCCGAACACTGAAGCTTTCTTT
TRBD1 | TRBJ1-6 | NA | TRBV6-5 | CASSNGQGGNSPLHF | TGTGCCAGCAGTAACGGACAGGGGGGTAATTCACCCCTCCACTTT
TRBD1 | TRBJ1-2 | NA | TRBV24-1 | CATSGRQGLYGYTF | TGTGCCACCAGTGGTCGACAGGGCCTCTATGGCTACACCTTC
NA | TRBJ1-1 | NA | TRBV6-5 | CASSPTPGNEAFF | TGTGCCAGCAGCCCCACCCCAGGCAATGAAGCTTTCTTT
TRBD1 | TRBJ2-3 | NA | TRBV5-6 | CASRTGFTDTQYF | TGTGCCAGCAGGACAGGGTTCACAGATACGCAGTATTTT
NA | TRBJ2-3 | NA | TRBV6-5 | CASLADSDTQYF | TGTGCCAGTCTCGCGGACTCAGATACGCAGTATTTT
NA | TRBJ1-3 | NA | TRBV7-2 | CASSLEVGLSGNTIYF | TGTGCCAGCAGCTTAGAGGTGGGGCTCTCTGGAAACACCATATATTTT
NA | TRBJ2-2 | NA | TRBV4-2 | CASSQDVSRGRLSTGELFF | TGTGCCAGCAGCCAAGATGTCAGCAGGGGAAGACTTAGCACCGGGGAGCTGTTTTTT
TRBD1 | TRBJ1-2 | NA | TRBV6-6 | CASSPGQGNYGYTF | TGTGCCAGCAGCCCGGGACAGGGGAACTATGGCTACACCTTC
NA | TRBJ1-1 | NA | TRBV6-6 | CASSPGGTGSTEAFF | TGTGCCAGCAGTCCCGGGGGGACGGGTAGCACTGAAGCTTTCTTT
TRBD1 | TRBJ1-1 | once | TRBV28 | CASRKWGTGGTEAFF | TGTGCCAGCAGGAAATGGGGAACAGGGGGCACTGAAGCTTTCTTT
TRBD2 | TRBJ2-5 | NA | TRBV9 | CASSDASGDWETQYF | TGTGCCAGCAGCGATGCTAGCGGGGATTGGGAGACCCAGTACTTC
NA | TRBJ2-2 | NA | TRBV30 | CAWAVGAGTGELFF | TGTGCCTGGGCTGTAGGGGCTGGGACCGGGGAGCTGTTTTTT
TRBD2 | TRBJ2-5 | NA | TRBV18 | CASSPGLAGAQETQYF | TGTGCCAGCTCACCAGGATTAGCGGGGGCTCAAGAGACCCAGTACTTC
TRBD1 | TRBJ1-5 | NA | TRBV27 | CASSLSARGHQPQHF | TGTGCCAGCAGTTTAAGTGCCAGGGGGCATCAGCCCCAGCATTTT
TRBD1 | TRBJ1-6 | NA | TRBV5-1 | CASSLEPGQTNNSPLHF | TGCGCCAGCAGCTTGGAGCCGGGACAGACTAATAATTCACCCCTCCACTTT
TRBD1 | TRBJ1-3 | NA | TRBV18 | CASSPPRDRTRNTIYF | TGTGCCAGCTCACCTCCGAGGGACAGGACACGAAACACCATATATTTT
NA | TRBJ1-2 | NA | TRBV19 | CASSLATHYGYTF | TGTGCCAGTAGCTTAGCCACCCACTATGGCTACACCTTC
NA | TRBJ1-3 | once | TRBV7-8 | CASSLPGMVGNTIYF | TGTGCCAGCAGCTTACCAGGGATGGTTGGAAACACCATATATTTT
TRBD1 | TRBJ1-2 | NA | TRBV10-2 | CASSEKGSQGVQDGYTF | TGCGCCAGCAGTGAGAAAGGTTCGCAGGGGGTACAGGATGGCTACACCTTC
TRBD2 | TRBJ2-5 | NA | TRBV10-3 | CAISESKGTKRGVSKETQYF | TGTGCCATCAGTGAGTCGAAAGGGACTAAAAGGGGTGTAAGCAAAGAGACCCAGTACTTC
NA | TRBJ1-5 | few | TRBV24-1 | CATSRAGRDNQPQHF | TGTGCCACCAGCCGAGCGGGGCGGGACAATCAGCCCCAGCATTTT
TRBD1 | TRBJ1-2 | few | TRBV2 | CASRDRVANYGYTF | TGTGCCAGCAGAGACAGGGTCGCTAACTATGGCTACACCTTC
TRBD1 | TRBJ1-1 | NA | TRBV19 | CASSADRESDTEAFF | TGTGCCAGTAGTGCCGACAGGGAGTCCGACACTGAAGCTTTCTTT
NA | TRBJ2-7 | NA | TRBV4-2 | CASSQENGRAYEQYF | TGTGCCAGCAGCCAAGAGAACGGCAGGGCCTACGAGCAGTACTTC
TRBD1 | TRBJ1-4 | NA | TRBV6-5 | CASSRGDSGQEKLFF | TGTGCCAGCAGTAGAGGGGACAGTGGTCAAGAAAAACTGTTTTTT
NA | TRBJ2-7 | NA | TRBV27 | CASSLRRVLYEQYF | TGTGCCAGCAGTTTGCGGAGGGTTCTATACGAGCAGTACTTC
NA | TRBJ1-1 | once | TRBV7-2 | CASSPGLRNTEAFF | TGTGCCAGCAGCCCGGGACTTCGGAACACTGAAGCTTTCTTT
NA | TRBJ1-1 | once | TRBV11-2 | CASSLDRYSTEAFF | TGTGCCAGCAGCTTAGATAGATACAGCACTGAAGCTTTCTTT
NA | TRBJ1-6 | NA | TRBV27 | CASSLSGTWSSPLHF | TGTGCCAGCAGTTTATCAGGGACTTGGAGTTCACCCCTCCACTTT
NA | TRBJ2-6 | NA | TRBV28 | CASSSLQETSGSGANVLTF | TGTGCCAGCAGTTCACTACAAGAAACGTCGGGCTCTGGGGCCAACGTCCTGACTTTC
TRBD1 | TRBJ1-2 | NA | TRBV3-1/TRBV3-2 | CASSLRGGGDGYTF | TGTGCCAGCAGCCTAAGAGGAGGGGGCGATGGCTACACCTTC
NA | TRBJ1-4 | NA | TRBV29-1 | CSATDSPNEKLFF | TGCAGCGCGACGGACAGTCCTAATGAAAAACTGTTTTTT